This T cell receptor beta chain was recovered during a study of naive and memory T cell subsets. Both TRBC1 and TRBC2 were covered by a beta constant-region primer of two equimolar oligonucleotides. Ligated cDNA was amplified by four rounds of PCR with nested alpha and beta constant-region primers and SP2. An oligonucleotide with the SP2 primer and a 12-nucleotide UMI was ligated to the cDNA 3' end. MiXCR, run by TCRdb on the UMI-ligation and nested PCR reads, gives a single entry per CDR3 protein. The table lists just over 80,000 distinct CDR3 sequences, roughly 9.3% of them singletons. This clonotype was found a few times. The CDR3 contains 15 residues. V shed 6 bases and J 2 bases; nucleotides not matched to a gene: 8. Germline lookup yields CDR1 SQVTM and CDR2 ANQGSEA. Sequential positive selection took CD4 T cells first, then CD8 T cells.

Sequencing was done on a sample of naive CD8+ T cells from blood. This chain connects TRBV29-1 to TRBJ1-2; 11 bases map to TRBD1. The sequence came from a human donor in good health. The CDR3 spells CSVPDRDRGNYGYTF. In DNA form, the CDR3 reads TGCAGCGTCCCGGACCGGGACAGGGGGAACTATGGCTACACCTTC.